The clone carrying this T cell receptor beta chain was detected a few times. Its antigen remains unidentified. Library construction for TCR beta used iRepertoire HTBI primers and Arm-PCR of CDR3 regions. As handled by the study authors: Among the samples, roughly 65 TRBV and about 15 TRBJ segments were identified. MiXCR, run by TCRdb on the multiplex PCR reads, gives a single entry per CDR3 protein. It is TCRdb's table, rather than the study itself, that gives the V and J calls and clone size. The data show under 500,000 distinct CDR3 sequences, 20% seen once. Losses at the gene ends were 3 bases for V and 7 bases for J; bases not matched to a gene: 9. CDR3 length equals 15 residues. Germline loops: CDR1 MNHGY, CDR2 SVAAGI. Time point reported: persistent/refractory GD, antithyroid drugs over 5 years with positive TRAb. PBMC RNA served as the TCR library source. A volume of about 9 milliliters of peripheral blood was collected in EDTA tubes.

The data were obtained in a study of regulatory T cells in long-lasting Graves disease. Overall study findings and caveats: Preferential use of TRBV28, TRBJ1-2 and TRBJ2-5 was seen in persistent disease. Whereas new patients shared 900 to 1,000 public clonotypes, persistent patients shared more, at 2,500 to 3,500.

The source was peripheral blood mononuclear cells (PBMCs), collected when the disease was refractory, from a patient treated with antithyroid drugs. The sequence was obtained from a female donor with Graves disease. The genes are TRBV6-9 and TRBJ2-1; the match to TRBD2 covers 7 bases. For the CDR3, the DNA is TGTGCCAGCAGTTACTGGGGGGAGGGCCAAAATGAGCAGTTCTTC. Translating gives CASSYWGEGQNEQFF.